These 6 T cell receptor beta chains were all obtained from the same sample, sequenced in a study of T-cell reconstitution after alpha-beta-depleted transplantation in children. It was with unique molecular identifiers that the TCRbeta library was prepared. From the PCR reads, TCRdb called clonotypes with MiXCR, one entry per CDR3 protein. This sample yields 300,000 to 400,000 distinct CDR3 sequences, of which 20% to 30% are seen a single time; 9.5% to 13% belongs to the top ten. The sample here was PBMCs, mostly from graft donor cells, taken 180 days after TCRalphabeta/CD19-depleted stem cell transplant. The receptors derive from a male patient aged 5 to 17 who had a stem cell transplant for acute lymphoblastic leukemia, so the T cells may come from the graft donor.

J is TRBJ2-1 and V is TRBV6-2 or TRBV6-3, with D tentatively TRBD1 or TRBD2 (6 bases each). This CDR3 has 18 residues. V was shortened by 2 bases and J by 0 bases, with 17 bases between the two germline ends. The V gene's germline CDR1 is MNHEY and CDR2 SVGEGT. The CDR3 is CASSYTGARAYSYNEQFF. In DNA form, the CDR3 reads TGTGCCAGCAGTTACACGGGGGCTAGGGCCTACTCCTACAATGAGCAGTTCTTC.

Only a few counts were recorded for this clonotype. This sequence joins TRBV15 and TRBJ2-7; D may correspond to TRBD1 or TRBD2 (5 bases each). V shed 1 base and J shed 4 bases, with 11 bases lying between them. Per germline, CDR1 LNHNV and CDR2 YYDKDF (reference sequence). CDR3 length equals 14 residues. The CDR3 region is CATSRGEGTYEQYF. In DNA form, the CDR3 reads TGTGCCACCAGCAGAGGGGAAGGGACGTACGAGCAGTACTTC.

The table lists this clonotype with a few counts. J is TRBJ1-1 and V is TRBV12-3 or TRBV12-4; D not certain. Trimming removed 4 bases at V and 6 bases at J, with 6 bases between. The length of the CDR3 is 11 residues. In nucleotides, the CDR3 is TGTGCCAGCAGTTCAGCCCCTGAAGCTTTCTTT. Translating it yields CASSSAPEAFF.

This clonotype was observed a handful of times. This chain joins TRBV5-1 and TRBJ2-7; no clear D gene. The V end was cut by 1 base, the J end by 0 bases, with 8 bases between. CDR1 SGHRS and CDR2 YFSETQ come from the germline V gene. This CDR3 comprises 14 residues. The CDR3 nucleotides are TGCGCCAGCAGCTTGTTCGCGAACTCCTACGAGCAGTACTTC. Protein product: CASSLFANSYEQYF.

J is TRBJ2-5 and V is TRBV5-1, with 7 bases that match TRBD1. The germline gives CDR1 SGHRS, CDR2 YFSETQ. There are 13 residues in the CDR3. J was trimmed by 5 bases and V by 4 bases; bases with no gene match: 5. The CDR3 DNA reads TGCGCCAGCAGCCATCAGGGGGAGGAGACCCAGTACTTC. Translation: CASSHQGEETQYF.

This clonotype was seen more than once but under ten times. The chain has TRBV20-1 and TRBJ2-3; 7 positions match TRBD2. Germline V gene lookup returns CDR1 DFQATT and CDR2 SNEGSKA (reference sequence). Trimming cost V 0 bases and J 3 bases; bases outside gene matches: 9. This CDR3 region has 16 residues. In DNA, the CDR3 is TGCAGTGCTAGAGATCTGGTGGGAGCGGGGACAGATACGCAGTATTTT. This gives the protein CSARDLVGAGTDTQYF.